Each of the 20 T cell receptor beta chains below was sequenced from the same sample in a study of tumor-infiltrating lymphocytes in oesophageal squamous cell carcinoma. Using its own MiXCR run on the PCR reads, TCRdb lists one record per CDR3 protein. The table includes about 14,000 distinct CDR3 sequences, 45% to 50% detected once. The sequenced sample was blood. The receptors here all came from a male donor with esophageal squamous cell carcinoma.

The chain has TRBV7-3 and TRBJ2-3, with 8 bases identical to TRBD1. Germline CDR1 reads SGHTA; CDR2 reads FQGTGA. The CDR3 is 13 amino acids. V gave up 9 bases and J gave up 5 bases; unmatched junction bases: 7. This CDR3 is CASSDRVRDTQYF. The CDR3 DNA reads TGTGCCAGTTCGGACAGGGTTAGAGATACGCAGTATTTT.

V is TRBV7-2 and J is TRBJ2-1; D tentatively reads TRBD1 or TRBD2 (6 bases each). The germline gives CDR1 SGHTA, CDR2 FQGNSA. This CDR3 is 18 amino acids long. The V end lost 0 bases, the J end lost 4 bases, and 19 bases lay between the germline ends. Here the CDR3 DNA reads TGTGCCAGCAGCTTAGCCCATAGGACACGGGGGCCTTACAATGAGCAGTTCTTC. Translating it yields CASSLAHRTRGPYNEQFF.

For this clonotype: A much larger clone lies one base from this, so it may be a read error. The chain recombines TRBV7-2 with TRBJ2-1, with D possibly TRBD2 on 6 matching bases. The CDR3 is made up of 15 amino acids. Germline CDR1 reads SGHTA; CDR2 reads FQGNSA. CDR3 DNA: TGTGCCAGCAGCTCCGGGAGCGGTGGATACAATGAGCAGTCCTTC. It yields the protein CASSSGSGGYNEQSF.

The J gene is TRBJ2-4, the V gene TRBV7-6; the D gene is possibly TRBD2 (6 bases). The CDR3 consists of 14 residues. The V end was cut by 4 bases, the J end by 9 bases, with 16 bases between. Germline V gene lookup returns CDR1 SGHVS and CDR2 FNYEAQ. This CDR3 reads CASSYGTHEGIQYF. The CDR3 DNA reads as TGTGCCAGCAGCTACGGGACTCACGAGGGCATTCAGTACTTC. The full variable domain, rest sourced from reference TRBV7-6 and TRBJ2-4, is GAGVSQSPRYKVTKRGQDVALRCDPISGHVSLYWYRQALGQGPEFLTYFNYEAQQDKSGLPNDRFSAERPEGSISTLTIQRTEQRDSAMYRCASSYGTHEGIQYFGAGTRLSVL.

This chain links TRBV10-3 with TRBJ2-5, with D perhaps being TRBD1 or TRBD2 (5 bases each). The DNA matches TRBJ2-7 better at its end, which makes the J call doubtful. The CDR3 contains 13 residues. The germline V gene has CDR1 ENHRY and CDR2 SYGVKD. The CDR3 DNA follows: TGTGCCACCTTGAACGGAATTGGGACCGAGCAGTACTTC. This encodes CATLNGIGTEQYF.

V is TRBV6-5 and J is TRBJ2-1; a possible D gene is TRBD2 (6 bases). Germline values: CDR1 MNHEY, CDR2 SVGAGI. Trimming cost V 6 bases and J 0 bases, with 12 bases left between them. The CDR3 is made up of 15 amino acids. The DNA of the CDR3 is TGTGCCAGCAGACGGGACTGGAGCTCCTACAATGAGCAGTTCTTC. It codes for CASRRDWSSYNEQFF.

The chain carries TRBV7-4 and TRBJ2-4; perhaps TRBD2 as D (6 bases). The J call could be wrong; TRBJ2-1 is a better fit for the DNA end. CDR1 SGHVT and CDR2 SQSDAQ come from the germline V gene. This CDR3 is 11 amino acids long. CDR3 region: CASSLRGEQFF. CDR3 bases: TGTGCCAGCAGCTTGCGGGGTGAGCAGTTCTTC.

V usage is TRBV19 and J usage is TRBJ2-3, with D tentatively TRBD2 (6 bases). The J call is in doubt because the DNA end fits TRBJ2-5 better. Germline CDR1 is LNHDA and CDR2 is SQIVND (reference sequence). The CDR3 spans 16 residues. DNA of the CDR3: TGTGCCAGTAGTCCAGTGGGGGGTCGGAGGAGTGAGACCCAGTACTTC. It yields the protein CASSPVGGRRSETQYF.

The chain recombines TRBV6-6 with TRBJ2-5, with 7 bases fitting TRBD2. This CDR3 comprises 14 residues. The J segment lost 11 bases and the V segment lost 7 bases, leaving 16 bases of the junction unmatched. Germline V gene sequence: CDR1 MNHNY, CDR2 SVGAGI (reference sequence). The CDR3 region is CASKPSGPTDTQYF. The CDR3 bases are TGTGCCAGCAAGCCTAGCGGACCCACAGATACGCAGTACTTC.

There are many counts of this clonotype. V is TRBV10-2 and J is TRBJ2-1; weak D call: TRBD1 (6 bases). Matching the DNA end better, TRBJ2-7 makes the J call doubtful. The germline V gene encodes CDR1 WSHSY and CDR2 SAAADI. The length of the CDR3 is 14 residues. For the CDR3, the DNA is TGCGCCAGCGGGGACAAGGCCGCCCACAATGAGCAGTACTTC. Residues: CASGDKAAHNEQYF.

This clonotype was detected a few times. The chain has TRBV24-1 and TRBJ2-3; 8 bases line up with TRBD1. The V segment lost 0 bases and the J segment 4 bases; nucleotides outside the gene matches: 5. The germline V gene encodes CDR1 KGHDR and CDR2 SFDVKD. The CDR3 is 16 residues long. CDR3: CATSDLGQGSADTQYF. The CDR3 nucleotides read TGTGCCACCAGTGATTTGGGACAGGGTAGCGCAGATACGCAGTATTTT.

The chain is built from TRBV12-3 or TRBV12-4 and TRBJ2-7, with unresolved D. The end of the DNA is better explained by TRBJ1-2, so the J call may be wrong. This CDR3 comprises 12 residues. DNA of the CDR3: TGTGCCAGCAGCCCGGAGACCTATGGCTACACCTTC. Protein product: CASSPETYGYTF.

This clonotype was detected a few times. CDR3 coding DNA: TGTGCCAGCAGCCTAGACCTAGAGTTAGACGAGCAGTACTTC. Translated, it gives CASSLDLELDEQYF. J is TRBJ2-7 and V is TRBV7-9; D is uncertain. The germline V gene encodes CDR1 SEHNR and CDR2 FQNEAQ (reference sequence). The CDR3 has 14 residues. The ends were cut back, 5 bases at V and 5 bases at J, with 16 bases in the middle.

This clonotype was picked up a small number of times. The J gene is TRBJ1-1, the V gene TRBV6-6, with D perhaps TRBD1 (6 bases). CDR1 is MNHNY, CDR2 SVGAGI, per germline (reference sequence). The CDR3 is made up of 14 amino acids. Trimming removed 0 bases at V and 8 bases at J, with 13 bases between. The CDR3 DNA is TGTGCCAGCAGTTACTCGACGGGGGGCCACGAAGCTTTCTTT. Translated, it gives CASSYSTGGHEAFF.

This rearrangement joins TRBV7-6 to TRBJ2-3, with 7 bases matching TRBD2. The DNA matches TRBJ2-7 better at its end, which makes the J call doubtful. CDR3 length: 15 amino acids. CDR1 SGHVS and CDR2 FNYEAQ come from the germline V gene. The CDR3 DNA is TGTGCCAGCAGCTTCTACGGGGAGGGCAGCTATGAGCAGTACTTC. Protein: CASSFYGEGSYEQYF.

This clonotype appeared a few times. A single base separates this from a much larger clone, so it may be a read error. The chain uses TRBV25-1 and TRBJ2-4; the match to TRBD2 covers 7 bases. V gave up 5 bases and J gave up 13 bases; unmatched junction bases: 11. Germline loops: CDR1 MGHDK, CDR2 SYGVNS. CDR3 length equals 13 residues. In DNA form, the CDR3 reads TGTGCCAGCAGTCCTCAGGGACTATTTGAGCAGTACTTC. Its translation is CASSPQGLFEQYF.

J is TRBJ2-1 and V is TRBV29-1; 8 bases are shared with TRBD1. In germline, CDR1 is SQVTM, CDR2 ANQGSEA. V dropped 4 bases and J dropped 4; count of bases not matched to a gene: 3. The length of the CDR3 is 13 residues. CDR3 DNA: TGCAGCGTTGTCGGGACAGGATACAATGAGCAGTTCTTC. This encodes CSVVGTGYNEQFF.

Ten or more counts support this clonotype. This chain uses TRBV27 with TRBJ1-2; D is unclear. The germline CDR1 and CDR2 sequences are MNHEY and SMNVEV (reference sequence). This CDR3 contains 17 residues. V was trimmed by 6 bases and J by 0 bases, leaving 20 bases between them. The CDR3 DNA follows: TGTGCCAGCAGCCATAATCCTACAACGTTAGCTAACTATGGCTACACCTTC. Translated, it gives CASSHNPTTLANYGYTF.

The genes are TRBV28 and TRBJ2-6; a weak D match, TRBD1 (7 bases). The J call may be faulty, since TRBJ2-1 better matches the DNA end. In germline, CDR1 is MDHEN, CDR2 SYDVKM. CDR3 length: 15 amino acids. CDR3 protein: CASSQTGDFVNEQFF. CDR3 sequence (DNA): TGTGCCAGCAGCCAAACAGGGGACTTTGTGAATGAGCAGTTCTTC.

This clonotype was observed once. The chain uses TRBV5-1 and TRBJ2-3; 9 bases are shared with TRBD1. The J call may not be correct, given that the DNA end is closer to TRBJ2-5. The germline V gene has CDR1 SGHRS and CDR2 YFSETQ. This CDR3 has 15 residues. CDR3 sequence (DNA): TGCGCCAGCAGCTCATCCGGGACAGGGATGGAGACCCAGTACTTC. The encoded protein is CASSSSGTGMETQYF.